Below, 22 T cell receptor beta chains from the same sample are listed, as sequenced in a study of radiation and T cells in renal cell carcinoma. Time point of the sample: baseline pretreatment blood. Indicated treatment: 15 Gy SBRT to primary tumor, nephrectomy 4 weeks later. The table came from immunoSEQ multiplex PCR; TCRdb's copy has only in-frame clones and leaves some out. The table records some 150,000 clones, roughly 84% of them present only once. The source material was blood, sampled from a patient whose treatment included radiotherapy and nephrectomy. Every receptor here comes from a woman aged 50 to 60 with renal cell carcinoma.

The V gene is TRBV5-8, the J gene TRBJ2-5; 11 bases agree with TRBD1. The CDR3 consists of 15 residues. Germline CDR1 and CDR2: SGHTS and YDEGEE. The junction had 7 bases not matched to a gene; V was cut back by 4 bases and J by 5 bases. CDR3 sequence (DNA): TGTGCCAGCAGCCCTGGACAGGGGGCAGGGGAGACCCAGTACTTC. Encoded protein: CASSPGQGAGETQYF.

Here the CDR3 DNA reads TGTGCCAGCAGCGTTGGAGGGGGCCCCTACAATGAGCAGTTCTTC. It is translated as CASSVGGGPYNEQFF. The V gene is TRBV9, the J gene TRBJ2-1, with D possibly being TRBD1 (7 bases). This CDR3 has 15 residues. V lost 2 bases, J lost 2 bases, and 11 bases lay in between. Germline V lookup: CDR1 SGDLS, CDR2 YYNGEE.

The CDR3 coding sequence is TGCGCCAGCAGCCAAGATGCAGGGAGTCACTATGGCTACACCTTC. It codes for CASSQDAGSHYGYTF. The rearrangement joins TRBV4-3 to TRBJ1-2, with a tentative D call TRBD1 (5 bases). CDR1 is LGHNA, CDR2 YSLEER, per germline. The CDR3 runs 15 residues. V shed 0 bases and J shed 3 bases, with 11 bases lying between them.

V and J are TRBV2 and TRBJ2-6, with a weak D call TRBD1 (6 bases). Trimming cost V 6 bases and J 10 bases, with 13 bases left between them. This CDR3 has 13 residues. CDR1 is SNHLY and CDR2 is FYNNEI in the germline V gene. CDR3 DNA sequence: TGTGCCAGCAGGAACGGACAGCTTAACGTCCTGACTTTC. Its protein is CASRNGQLNVLTF. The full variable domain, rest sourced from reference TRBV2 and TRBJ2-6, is EPEVTQTPSHQVTQMGQEVILRCVPISNHLYFYWYRQILGQKVEFLVSFYNNEISEKSEIFDDQFSVERPDGSNFTLKIRSTKLEDSAMYFCASRNGQLNVLTFGAGSRLTVL.

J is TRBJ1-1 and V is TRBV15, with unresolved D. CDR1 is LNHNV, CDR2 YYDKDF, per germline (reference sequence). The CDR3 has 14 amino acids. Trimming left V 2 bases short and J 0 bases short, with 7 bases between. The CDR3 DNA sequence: TGTGCCACCAGCAGATTAGGGTTGAACACTGAAGCTTTCTTT. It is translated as CATSRLGLNTEAFF.

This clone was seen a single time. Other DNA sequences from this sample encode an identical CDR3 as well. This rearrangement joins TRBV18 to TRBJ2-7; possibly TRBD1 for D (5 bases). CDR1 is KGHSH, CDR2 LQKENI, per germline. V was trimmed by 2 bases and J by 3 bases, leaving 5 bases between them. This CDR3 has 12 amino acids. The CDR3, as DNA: TGTGCCAGCTCACCAGACAGCTACGAGCAGTACTTC. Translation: CASSPDSYEQYF.

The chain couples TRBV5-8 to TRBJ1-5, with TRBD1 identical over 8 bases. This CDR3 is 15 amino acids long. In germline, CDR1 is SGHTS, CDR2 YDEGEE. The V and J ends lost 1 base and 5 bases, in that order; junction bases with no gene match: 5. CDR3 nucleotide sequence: TGTGCCAGCAGCTTGTACAGGGGGACAGATCAGCCCCAGCATTTT. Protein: CASSLYRGTDQPQHF.

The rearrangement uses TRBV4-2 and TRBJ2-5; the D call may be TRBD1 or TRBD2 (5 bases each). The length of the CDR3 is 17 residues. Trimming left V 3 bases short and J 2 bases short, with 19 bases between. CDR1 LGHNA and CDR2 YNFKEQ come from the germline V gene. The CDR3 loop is CASSQAALGTKQETQYF. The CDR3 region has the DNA TGTGCCAGCAGCCAGGCGGCACTCGGGACGAAACAAGAGACCCAGTACTTC.

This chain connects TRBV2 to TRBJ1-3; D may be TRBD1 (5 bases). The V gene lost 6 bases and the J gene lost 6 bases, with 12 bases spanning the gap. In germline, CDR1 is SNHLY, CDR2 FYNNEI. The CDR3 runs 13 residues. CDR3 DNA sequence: TGTGCCAGCAGCGGGGACCGACCAAACACCATATATTTT. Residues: CASSGDRPNTIYF.

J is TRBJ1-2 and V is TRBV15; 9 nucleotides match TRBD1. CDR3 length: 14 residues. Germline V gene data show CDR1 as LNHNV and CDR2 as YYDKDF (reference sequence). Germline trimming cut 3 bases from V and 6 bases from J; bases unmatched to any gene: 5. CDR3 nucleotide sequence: TGTGCCACCAGCAGCAACACAGGGGGCAATGGCTACACCTTC. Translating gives CATSSNTGGNGYTF.

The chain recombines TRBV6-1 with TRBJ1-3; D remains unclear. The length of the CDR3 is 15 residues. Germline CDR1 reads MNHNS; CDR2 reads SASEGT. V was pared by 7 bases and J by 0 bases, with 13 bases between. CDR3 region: CASTLLAFSGNTIYF. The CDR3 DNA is TGTGCCAGCACCCTTTTAGCCTTCTCTGGAAACACCATATATTTT.

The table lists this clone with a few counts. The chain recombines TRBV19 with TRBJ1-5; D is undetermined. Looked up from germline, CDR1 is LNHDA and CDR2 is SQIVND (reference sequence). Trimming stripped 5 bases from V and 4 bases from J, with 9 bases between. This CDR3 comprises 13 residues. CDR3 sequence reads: CASSGWGNQPQHF. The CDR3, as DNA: TGTGCCAGTAGTGGATGGGGAAATCAGCCCCAGCATTTT. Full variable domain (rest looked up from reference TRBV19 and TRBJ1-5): DGGITQSPKYLFRKEGQNVTLSCEQNLNHDAMYWYRQDPGQGLRLIYYSQIVNDFQKGDIAEGYSVSREKKESFPLTVTSAQKNPTAFYLCASSGWGNQPQHFGDGTRLSIL.

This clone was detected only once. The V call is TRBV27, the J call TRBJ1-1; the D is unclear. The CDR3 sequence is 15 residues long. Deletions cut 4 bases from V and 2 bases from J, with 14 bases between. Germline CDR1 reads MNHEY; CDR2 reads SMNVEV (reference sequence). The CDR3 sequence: CASSSNREFNTEAFF. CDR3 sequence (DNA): TGTGCCAGCAGTTCAAATAGGGAATTCAACACTGAAGCTTTCTTT.

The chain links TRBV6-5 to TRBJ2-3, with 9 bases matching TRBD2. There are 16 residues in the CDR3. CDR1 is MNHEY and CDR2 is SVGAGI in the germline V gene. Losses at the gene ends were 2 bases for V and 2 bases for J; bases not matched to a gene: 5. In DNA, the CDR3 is TGTGCCAGCAGTTACCTAGCGGGGAGAAACACAGATACGCAGTATTTT. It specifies CASSYLAGRNTDTQYF.

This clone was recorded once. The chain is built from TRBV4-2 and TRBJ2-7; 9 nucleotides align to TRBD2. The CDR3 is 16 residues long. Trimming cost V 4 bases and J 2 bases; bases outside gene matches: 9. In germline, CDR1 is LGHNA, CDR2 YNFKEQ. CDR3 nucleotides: TGTGCCAGCAGCCTTTTAGCGGGGGACCTGACCTACGAGCAGTACTTC. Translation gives CASSLLAGDLTYEQYF.

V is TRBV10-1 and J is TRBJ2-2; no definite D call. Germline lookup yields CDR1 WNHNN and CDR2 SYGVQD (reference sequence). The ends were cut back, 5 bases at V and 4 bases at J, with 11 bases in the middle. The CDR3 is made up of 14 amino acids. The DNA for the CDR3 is TGCGCCAGCAGTTCGAGAACTGGCACCGGGGAGCTGTTTTTT. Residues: CASSSRTGTGELFF.

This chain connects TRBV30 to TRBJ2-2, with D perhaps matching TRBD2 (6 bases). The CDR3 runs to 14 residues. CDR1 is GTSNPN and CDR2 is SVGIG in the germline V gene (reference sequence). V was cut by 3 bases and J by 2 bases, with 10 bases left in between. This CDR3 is CAWRLAGNTGELFF. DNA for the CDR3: TGTGCCTGGAGGTTGGCGGGAAACACCGGGGAGCTGTTTTTT.

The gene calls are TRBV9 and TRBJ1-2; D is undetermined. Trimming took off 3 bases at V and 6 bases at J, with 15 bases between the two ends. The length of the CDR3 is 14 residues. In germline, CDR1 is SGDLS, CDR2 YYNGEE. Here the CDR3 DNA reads TGTGCCAGCAGCGAGGACCCGTCCCTACATGGCTACACCTTC. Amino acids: CASSEDPSLHGYTF. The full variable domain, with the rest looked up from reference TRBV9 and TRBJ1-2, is DSGVTQTPKHLITATGQRVTLRCSPRSGDLSVYWYQQSLDQGLQFLIQYYNGEERAKGNILERFSAQQFPDLHSELNLSSLELGDSALYFCASSEDPSLHGYTFGSGTRLTVV.

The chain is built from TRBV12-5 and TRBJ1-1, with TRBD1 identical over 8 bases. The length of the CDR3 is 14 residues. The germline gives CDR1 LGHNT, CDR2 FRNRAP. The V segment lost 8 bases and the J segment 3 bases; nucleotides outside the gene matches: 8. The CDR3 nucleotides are TGTGCTAGTCAACAGGGGGGCAGAGACACTGAAGCTTTCTTT. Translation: CASQQGGRDTEAFF.

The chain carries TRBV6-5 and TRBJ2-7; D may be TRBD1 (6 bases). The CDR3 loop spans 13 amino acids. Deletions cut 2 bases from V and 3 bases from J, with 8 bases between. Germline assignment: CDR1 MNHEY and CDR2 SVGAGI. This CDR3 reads CASSYGQFYEQYF. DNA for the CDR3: TGTGCCAGCAGTTACGGACAGTTCTACGAGCAGTACTTC.

The CDR3 sequence is CASGGLIYTDTQYF. As DNA, the CDR3 is TGTGCCAGTGGGGGACTAATATATACAGATACGCAGTATTTT. This chain joins TRBV6-1 and TRBJ2-3; 7 nucleotides match TRBD2. J gave up 3 bases and V 9 bases, and 9 bases lay outside the gene matches. Germline-derived CDR1 and CDR2 are MNHNS and SASEGT. The CDR3 contains 14 residues.

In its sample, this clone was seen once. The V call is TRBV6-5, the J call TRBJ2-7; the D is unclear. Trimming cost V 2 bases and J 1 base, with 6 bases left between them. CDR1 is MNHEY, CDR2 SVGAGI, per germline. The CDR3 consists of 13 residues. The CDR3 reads CASSYGVSYEQYF. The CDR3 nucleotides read TGTGCCAGCAGTTACGGGGTTTCCTACGAGCAGTACTTC.